This T cell receptor beta chain was observed in a study of blood T cells in healthy people across ages. V lost 4 bases, J lost 6 bases, and 14 bases lay in between. This CDR3 has 13 amino acids. Looked up from germline, CDR1 is SQVTM and CDR2 is ANQGSEA. Broader study findings: For the donors, CMV status was unknown and possibly confounded expanded clonotype changes.

A remark on this clonotype: Its antigen is unidentified.

The use of a sample-barcoded 5' primer and a J-beta primer mix characterized a second PCR of about 7 to 12 cycles. A tag from a template-switch adaptor with 12 random nucleotides marked each cDNA molecule. One entry per CDR3 protein results from TCRdb running MiXCR on the 5' RACE reads. The sample holds approximately 800,000 distinct CDR3 sequences, about 45% seen once. The chain combines TRBV29-1 with TRBJ2-3, with D uncertain. The source is a man at least 80 years old in good health. Input material: blood. CDR3 DNA: TGCAGCGTTGGGATCAGTTCCGGGGATACGCAGTATTTT. This codes for CSVGISSGDTQYF.